This T cell receptor (beta chain) was sequenced in a study of T cells in Graves' hyperthyroidism and ophthalmopathy. V shed 4 bases, J shed 5 bases, and the junction held 11 bases outside the gene matches. This CDR3 is 16 amino acids long. From germline, CDR1 is MGHRA and CDR2 YSYEKL. There were TCR beta CDR3 regions amplified from RNA transcripts. The TCR CDR3 first-round RT-PCR relied on the HTBI primer set. TCRdb called the multiplex PCR reads again in MiXCR, with one record for every CDR3 protein. The profile shows hundreds of thousands of distinct CDR3 sequences, about 14% of them singletons. Any patient presenting with uncontrolled infection, other autoimmune disease, pregnancy or lactation was left out.

The chain couples TRBV4-1 to TRBJ2-7; 10 nucleotides match TRBD1. This clonotype was obtained from a woman between 45 and 60 years old with Graves' ophthalmopathy. Sequenced material: blood. The CDR3 spells CASSRDLRDRGNEQYF. The CDR3 bases are TGCGCCAGCAGCCGAGACCTCCGGGACAGGGGCAACGAGCAGTACTTC.